One TCR beta chain is described in this entry. Its antigen has not been determined. No qualities accompany the bases; no much larger clone lies one base away. TCRbeta CDR3 regions were amplified from genomic DNA by means of the immunoSEQ Assay, a bias-controlled multiplex PCR. As for the original processing: Within the assay, amplification of reference gene primers was used to estimate how many nucleated cells each sample contained. To quantify the absolute abundance of each unique TCRbeta CDR3 rearrangement, sequence reads were collapsed and filtered. Productive Simpson clonality was computed per sample as the square root of Simpson's diversity index over productive rearrangements. TCRdb took over this immuneACCESS table, retaining in-frame rearrangements with V and J assigned. Such tables are incomplete; in checked studies, under half of the missing clones stem from an unresolved V gene, and the remainder is unexplained. That table is the source of V, J and clone size, and D and trimming were worked out from the DNA. The sample yields approximately 31,000 clones; approximately 91% were counted once. In total, the top ten clones hold roughly 13% of the sample.

The record originates from a study of blood T cell repertoires in COVID-19 (TCRdb year 2020). Broadly, across the study: Collaborator samples came from the United States, Italy and Spain and covered acute and convalescent phases of COVID-19. The prospective study material was composed of cDNA or gDNA derived from T cells, B-cell-depleted T cells, or PBMCs. A freely available public database, intended as a resource for researchers studying the immune response to SARS-CoV-2, is where the repertoires were released. Subjects who had been exposed to COVID-19, were actively infected with it, or had recovered from it provided the deeply sampled blood TCRbeta repertoires that made up the dataset. Nearly every sample came with metadata listing a de-identified subject ID, COVID-19 status, age in years and sex. Where available, HLA class I and class II types were taken from metadata supplied by the sample provider and were not determined by assay-based typing. The samples were drawn from two sources: the first 160 participants of the ongoing ImmuneRACE study, and 1,254 subjects contributed by 6 global collaborators. Findings and caveats that apply to the study as a whole: The amount of clinical and demographic metadata varied by source and participant and was provided uncurated.

Whole blood was collected in K2EDTA tubes by collaborating institutions according to the institutions' own protocols. For TCRbeta analysis, collaborators shipped samples as frozen whole blood, isolated PBMCs, or DNA extracted from either of those sample types. The sequenced sample was peripheral blood. The receptor comes from a human donor with active COVID-19. The donor label of this sample is uncertain.

DNA sequence: TGTGCCAGCAGTTTCGGTCGGGGATACGAGCAGTACTTC. Its protein product is CASSFGRGYEQYF. Recombination linked TRBV12-3 or TRBV12-4 to TRBJ2-7, and perhaps TRBD2 as D gene, on 5 matching bases. V drops 3 bases and J drops 4 bases, leaving 10 bases in between. From the cysteine up to the phenylalanine, the CDR3 has a length of 13 residues. Here the CDR3 DNA is all that survives: 39 bases in frame from base 1.